The rows below give T cell receptor beta chains drawn from one sample of a study of blood T cell repertoires in COVID-19. Repertoires were generated with immunoSEQ multiplex PCR, while TCRdb's copy carries only in-frame clones and drops some. Seen here are fewer than 95,000 clones, 80% to 90% observed once, and the top ten hold 4.8%. The sequencing sample was made of peripheral blood. Receptor source: a woman of 80 years or more with acute or convalescent COVID-19. CDR3s leave out the opening cysteine and the closing phenylalanine or tryptophan. Size tells how often a clone was seen (once, few, many) or the class of an expanded clone, and some rows leave it out.

v_gene: TRBV19; j_gene: TRBJ2-2; abundance: few; len: 13; CDR3aa: ASSIAQGSTGELF
v_gene: TRBV5-1; j_gene: TRBJ2-3; abundance: NA; len: 13; CDR3aa: ASNKNAGNSDTQY
v_gene: TRBV29-1; j_gene: TRBJ2-7; abundance: NA; len: 10; CDR3aa: SVVESSYEQY
v_gene: TRBV7-8; j_gene: TRBJ1-1; abundance: NA; len: 13; CDR3aa: ASSLDEGGFAEAF
v_gene: TRBV19; j_gene: TRBJ2-3; abundance: NA; len: 14; CDR3aa: ASSIRTGTPLDTQY
v_gene: TRBV19; j_gene: TRBJ1-4; abundance: once; len: 14; CDR3aa: ASRNAGAGESEKLF
v_gene: TRBV4-1; j_gene: TRBJ2-1; abundance: NA; len: 12; CDR3aa: ASKEWSSYNEQF
v_gene: TRBV18; j_gene: TRBJ2-1; abundance: NA; len: 14; CDR3aa: ASSTTGLATYNEQF
v_gene: TRBV4-1; j_gene: TRBJ1-2; abundance: few; len: 12; CDR3aa: ASSQEGDSLGYT
v_gene: TRBV5-4; j_gene: TRBJ2-5; abundance: NA; len: 13; CDR3aa: ASSVDRGLQETQY
v_gene: TRBV6-1; j_gene: TRBJ2-5; abundance: NA; len: 12; CDR3aa: ASSEVGPSETQY
v_gene: TRBV2; j_gene: TRBJ1-5; abundance: NA; len: 13; CDR3aa: ASSELWGGNQPQH
v_gene: TRBV7-3; j_gene: TRBJ2-1; abundance: NA; len: 13; CDR3aa: ASSAASGGPNEQF
v_gene: TRBV6-5; j_gene: TRBJ1-2; abundance: NA; len: 11; CDR3aa: ASSYSSGTGYT
v_gene: TRBV9; j_gene: TRBJ1-1; abundance: once; len: 14; CDR3aa: ASSVAAGSGNTEAF
v_gene: TRBV11-2; j_gene: TRBJ2-5; abundance: NA; len: 12; CDR3aa: ASSAQPGGETQY
v_gene: TRBV6-5; j_gene: TRBJ1-3; abundance: NA; len: 14; CDR3aa: ASSSGYQYSGNTIY